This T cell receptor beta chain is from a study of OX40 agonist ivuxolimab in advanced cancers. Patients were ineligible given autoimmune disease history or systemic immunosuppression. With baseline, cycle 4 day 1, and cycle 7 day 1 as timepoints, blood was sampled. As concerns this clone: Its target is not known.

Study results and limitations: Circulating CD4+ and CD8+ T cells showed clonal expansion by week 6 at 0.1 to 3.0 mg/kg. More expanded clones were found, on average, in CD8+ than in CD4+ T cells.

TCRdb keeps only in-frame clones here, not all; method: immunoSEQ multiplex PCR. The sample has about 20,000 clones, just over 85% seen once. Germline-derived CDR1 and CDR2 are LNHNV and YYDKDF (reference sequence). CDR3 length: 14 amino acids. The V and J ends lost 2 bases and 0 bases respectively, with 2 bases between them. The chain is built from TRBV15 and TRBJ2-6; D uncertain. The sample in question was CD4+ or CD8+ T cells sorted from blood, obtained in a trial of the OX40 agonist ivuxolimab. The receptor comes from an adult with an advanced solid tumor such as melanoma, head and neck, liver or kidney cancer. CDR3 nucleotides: TGTGCCACCAGCAGAAACTCTGGGGCCAACGTCCTGACTTTC. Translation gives CATSRNSGANVLTF.